The 19 T cell receptor beta chains given below trace back to one sample, sequenced in a study of blood T cell repertoires in COVID-19. Profiled with immunoSEQ multiplex PCR; TCRdb holds only in-frame clones, not every one. Of tens of thousands of clones listed, 80% are singletons. Specimen: peripheral blood. All receptors come from an older man with active or convalescent COVID-19.

The chain is built from TRBV6-5 and TRBJ2-4; 9 positions agree with TRBD1. In germline, CDR1 is MNHEY, CDR2 SVGAGI. V shed 6 bases, J shed 5 bases, and the junction held 5 bases outside the gene matches. This CDR3 is built from 14 residues. CDR3 DNA: TGTGCCAGCAGGGTTGGGGACAGGGAAAACATTCAGTACTTC. Residues: CASRVGDRENIQYF.

This clone was observed once. V usage is TRBV4-1 and J usage is TRBJ2-1, with 10 bases aligning to TRBD2. The CDR3 sequence is 17 residues long. V was clipped by 0 bases and J by 3 bases; unmatched bases: 5. Germline V lookup: CDR1 MGHRA, CDR2 YSYEKL. CDR3 amino acids: CASSQERLAGLYNEQFF. CDR3 coding DNA: TGCGCCAGCAGCCAAGAACGACTAGCGGGCCTCTACAATGAGCAGTTCTTC.

V and J are TRBV6-1 and TRBJ2-2; 10 positions agree with TRBD2. V lost 2 bases, J lost 3 bases, and 3 bases stayed unmatched. There are 16 residues in the CDR3. Germline V gives CDR1 MNHNS, CDR2 SASEGT. The CDR3 coding sequence is TGTGCCAGCAGTGAACAGCGGGGGGGCTACACCGGGGAGCTGTTTTTT. Its translation: CASSEQRGGYTGELFF.

To note about this clone: A read error may produce the germline difference seen at one junction end. This chain links TRBV7-7 with TRBJ2-5, with a possible D match to TRBD1 (5 bases). This CDR3 comprises 14 residues. CDR1 SSHAT and CDR2 FNYEAQ come from the germline V gene (reference sequence). The CDR3 sequence: CASSLVGESETQYF. For the CDR3, the DNA is TGTGCTAGCAGCTTGGTAGGGGAATCCGAGACCCAGTACTTC.

In its sample, this clone was seen once. The V gene is TRBV19, the J gene TRBJ1-2, with D maybe TRBD1 (5 bases). The germline gives CDR1 LNHDA, CDR2 SQIVND (reference sequence). The length of the CDR3 is 13 residues. V was trimmed by 9 bases and J by 4 bases, leaving 15 bases between them. For the CDR3, the DNA is TGTGCCAGCACCAGGGCCCCGGCCTATGGCTACACCTTC. This encodes CASTRAPAYGYTF.

The gene calls are TRBV19 and TRBJ1-2, with D hard to call. CDR3 length: 13 amino acids. Germline-derived CDR1 and CDR2 are LNHDA and SQIVND (reference sequence). V was pared by 4 bases and J by 7 bases, with 13 bases between. The CDR3 region is CASSNPAVRGYTF. In DNA, the CDR3 is TGTGCCAGTAGTAATCCCGCGGTTCGTGGCTACACCTTC.

This clone was recorded once. V is TRBV9 and J is TRBJ1-2; no clear D. Trimming removed 4 bases at V and 3 bases at J, with 16 bases between. Per the germline V gene, CDR1 is SGDLS and CDR2 is YYNGEE. The CDR3 runs to 15 residues. CDR3 nucleotides: TGTGCCAGCAGCTTTGAAGGGAGACCGGACTATGGCTACACCTTC. Translated: CASSFEGRPDYGYTF.

The chain recombines TRBV11-3 with TRBJ2-2; no reliable D call. CDR1 and CDR2 (germline): SGHNT, YENEEA. The CDR3 has 11 amino acids. Trimming took 6 bases from V and 6 from J, leaving 5 bases between them. CDR3 amino acids: CASRGAGELFF. In DNA, the CDR3 is TGTGCCAGCAGGGGCGCCGGGGAGCTGTTTTTT.

This clone came up once. The J gene is TRBJ2-3, the V gene TRBV7-9; D call uncertain. Trimming shortened V by 0 bases and J by 0 bases, and 13 bases separated the two germline ends. This CDR3 region has 17 residues. In germline, CDR1 is SEHNR, CDR2 FQNEAQ (reference sequence). The CDR3 spells CASSLARDSQSTDTQYF. DNA of the CDR3: TGTGCCAGCAGCTTAGCGCGCGACTCCCAGAGCACAGATACGCAGTATTTT.

The V call is TRBV30, the J call TRBJ2-7; no reliable D call. V shed 2 bases and J shed 7 bases, with 9 bases lying between them. The CDR3 sequence is 11 residues long. Germline CDR1 and CDR2: GTSNPN and SVGIG (reference sequence). Written as DNA, the CDR3 is TGTGCCTGGAGTAGGCCGAGGGAGCAGTACTTC. Translated: CAWSRPREQYF.

This rearrangement joins TRBV10-3 to TRBJ1-5, with D maybe TRBD1 (6 bases). V gave up 11 bases and J gave up 3 bases, with 20 bases separating them. Germline lookup yields CDR1 ENHRY and CDR2 SYGVKD. The CDR3 totals 15 residues. The CDR3 region has the DNA TGTGCCCCAAATAGAGGGGGACAAGACAATCAGCCCCAGCATTTT. Amino acids: CAPNRGGQDNQPQHF.

The chain employs TRBV30 and TRBJ2-7; no reliable D call. Trimming cost V 7 bases and J 4 bases, with 17 bases left between them. The CDR3 contains 13 residues. Per germline, CDR1 GTSNPN and CDR2 SVGIG (reference sequence). The CDR3 sequence: CAFEQLDRYEQYF. Here the CDR3 DNA reads TGTGCCTTTGAACAGCTTGACCGTTACGAGCAGTACTTC.

The genes are TRBV18 and TRBJ2-5; 10 nucleotides agree with TRBD1. V shed 3 bases and J 1 base; nucleotides not matched to a gene: 5. Germline lookup yields CDR1 KGHSH and CDR2 LQKENI. CDR3 length equals 16 residues. CDR3 amino acids: CASSPVTGGFQETQYF. CDR3 DNA: TGTGCCAGCTCACCCGTGACAGGGGGCTTCCAAGAGACCCAGTACTTC.

CDR3 DNA sequence: TGTGCCGCCCAGGGGTTCGGTAATTCACCCCTCCACTTT. This gives the protein CAAQGFGNSPLHF. The rearrangement joins TRBV28 to TRBJ1-6, with D perhaps matching TRBD1 (6 bases). The CDR3 spans 13 residues. V lost 11 bases and J lost 6, with 14 bases in between. Germline V CDR1 and CDR2: MDHEN, SYDVKM.

Only a few counts were recorded for this clone. The V gene is TRBV5-1, the J gene TRBJ2-7; 7 bases line up with TRBD1. V dropped 2 bases and J dropped 3; count of bases not matched to a gene: 5. From germline, CDR1 is SGHRS and CDR2 YFSETQ. The CDR3 has 14 amino acids. The CDR3 is CASSFTGTDYEQYF. CDR3 sequence (DNA): TGCGCCAGCAGCTTTACCGGGACAGACTACGAGCAGTACTTC. The full variable domain, its missing parts supplied by reference TRBV5-1 and TRBJ2-7, is KAGVTQTPRYLIKTRGQQVTLSCSPISGHRSVSWYQQTPGQGLQFLFEYFSETQRNKGNFPGRFSGRQFSNSRSEMNVSTLELGDSALYLCASSFTGTDYEQYFGPGTRLTVT.

V gene TRBV18 combines with J gene TRBJ2-1, with D possibly matching TRBD2 (7 bases). V lost 0 bases and J lost 2, with 11 bases in between. The CDR3 covers 16 residues. Germline V gene sequence: CDR1 KGHSH, CDR2 LQKENI. CDR3 nucleotides: TGTGCCAGCTCACCACCGGTGGGGGGGCCCTACAATGAGCAGTTCTTC. It translates to CASSPPVGGPYNEQFF.

The rearrangement joins TRBV28 to TRBJ1-4; maybe TRBD1 (5 bases). CDR1 is MDHEN, CDR2 SYDVKM, per germline. V was cut by 6 bases and J by 7 bases, with 15 bases left in between. This CDR3 region has 14 residues. The chain's CDR3 is CASSLGTPGEKLFF. The CDR3 DNA sequence: TGTGCCAGCAGCCTCGGGACTCCCGGTGAAAAACTGTTTTTT.

This clone was seen more than once but under ten times. The V and J genes are TRBV9 and TRBJ2-1, with TRBD2 matching over 8 bases. CDR1 is SGDLS, CDR2 YYNGEE, per germline. V lost 0 bases, J lost 4 bases, and 3 bases stayed unmatched. The CDR3 has 15 residues. The CDR3 nucleotides read TGTGCCAGCAGCGTAGTAGCGGGGTCTTACAATGAGCAGTTCTTC. This sequence encodes CASSVVAGSYNEQFF.

The V and J genes are TRBV2 and TRBJ1-4; maybe TRBD1 (6 bases). CDR1 SNHLY and CDR2 FYNNEI come from the germline V gene. The CDR3 loop spans 14 amino acids. V lost 3 bases to trimming and J lost 7 bases, with 12 bases between them. The CDR3 region has the DNA TGTGCCAGCAGTGACCAGGGGATTGGTGAAAAACTGTTTTTT. Translation: CASSDQGIGEKLFF.